The TCR beta chain under discussion was sequenced for a study of blood T cell repertoires in COVID-19. Study-wide background: Samples came from the United States, Italy and Spain, spanning acute and convalescent COVID-19.

Trimming left V 5 bases short and J 0 bases short, with 11 bases between. From germline, CDR1 is SGHVS and CDR2 FNYEAQ. CDR3 length equals 15 residues. How the authors handled the data: Nucleated cell counts were estimated from reference gene primer amplification. Produced via immunoSEQ multiplex PCR; TCRdb's table is partial and in-frame only. The V and J calls and clone size were taken over from that table, and D and trimming were inferred from the DNA. The sample includes 250,000 or so clones, 75% to 90% of them seen just once. Source material: PBMCs or T cells enriched from blood (not recorded which). The sequence was collected from a middle-aged woman who had been exposed to COVID-19. The V and J genes are TRBV7-6 and TRBJ1-3, with D possibly being TRBD1 (6 bases). The CDR3 DNA sequence: TGTGCCAGCAGCCCGGACAGCGGCTCTGGAAACACCATATATTTT. Protein product: CASSPDSGSGNTIYF.